Below, one T cell receptor beta chain is given with its context. Its antigen is unidentified. Germline V CDR1 and CDR2: LNHDA, SQIVND (reference sequence). V lost 4 bases and J lost 6; bases outside the gene matches: 11. The CDR3 extends over 15 amino acids. Selected positively for CCR7 and CD45RO-negative, naive CD8 cells excluded terminally differentiated effector memory CD45RA+ cells. Healthy and HIV-negative, the adult donors had no recent acute infections or vaccinations. This sample was included in a study of shared clonotypes between healthy human individuals. Study conclusions and caveats: The expectation was that sequencing depth would affect clonotype sharing among donors. Estimated clonotype richness was generally higher in naive than memory subsets.

Evenly divided among several immunoSEQ plates was the genomic DNA of each subset. TCRdb keeps only in-frame clones here, not all; method: immunoSEQ multiplex PCR. The table has just over 2,000,000 clones, about 95% seen once. The V and J genes are TRBV19 and TRBJ2-7, with 8 positions matching TRBD2. The clonotype originates from a man aged 18 to 35 in good health. Source material: naive CD8+ T cells sorted from blood. CDR3 sequence: CASSTAGVVFGEQYF. CDR3 DNA: TGTGCCAGTAGTACAGCGGGGGTTGTGTTCGGCGAGCAGTACTTC.